The entry that follows covers one T cell receptor beta chain sequence. V was cut by 4 bases and J by 6 bases, with 7 bases left in between. This CDR3 comprises 12 residues. The V gene's germline CDR1 is MNHEY and CDR2 SVGAGI. The entry originates in a study of blood T cell repertoires in COVID-19. Whole-study context: PBMCs, B-cell-depleted T cells, or T cells provided the cDNA or gDNA that made up the material.

TCRdb keeps only in-frame clones here, not all; method: immunoSEQ multiplex PCR. The repertoire holds 100,000 to 120,000 clones, with 65% to 80% as singletons. This rearrangement joins TRBV6-5 to TRBJ1-5; tentative D call: TRBD1 (5 bases). The source is a woman aged 55-69 years with acute or convalescent COVID-19. Sequencing used peripheral blood. The CDR3: CASSLGGQPQHF. CDR3 sequence (DNA): TGTGCCAGCAGTTTGGGGGGTCAGCCCCAGCATTTT.